A single sample is the source of the 24 T cell receptor beta chains below, sequenced in a study of regulatory T cells in long-lasting Graves disease. Arm-PCR of CDR3 regions and iRepertoire HTBI primers were the basis on which TCR beta libraries were built. TCRdb reanalysed the multiplex PCR reads using MiXCR and keeps one entry per CDR3 protein. The repertoire consists of about 400,000 distinct CDR3 sequences, with 15% occurring once and the leading ten covering over 7%. Time point indicated: newly diagnosed GD, antithyroid drugs for less than 3 months. The TCR library used RNA extracted from PBMCs. This sample was also put to use in a study of T cells in Graves' hyperthyroidism and ophthalmopathy.

The sequenced sample was peripheral blood mononuclear cells (PBMCs), obtained at new diagnosis, from a patient treated with antithyroid drugs. All receptors derive from a woman in her 40s with Graves disease.

This clonotype was recorded many times. The chain joins TRBV27 to TRBJ1-4, with a weak D call TRBD1 (5 bases). This CDR3 comprises 13 residues. V lost 3 bases to trimming and J lost 8 bases, with 10 bases between them. Germline V gene lookup returns CDR1 MNHEY and CDR2 SMNVEV (reference sequence). The CDR3 loop is CASSFQGGEKLFF. The CDR3 coding sequence is TGTGCCAGCAGTTTCCAGGGAGGAGAAAAACTGTTTTTT.

There are many counts of this clonotype. A junction boundary mismatches the germline segment, possibly from a read error. This rearrangement joins TRBV6-2 or TRBV6-3 to TRBJ2-3, with D maybe TRBD2 (5 bases). The germline CDR1 and CDR2 sequences are MNHEY and SVGEGT. The CDR3 contains 15 residues. CDR3 in amino acids: CASSSYGRMGDTQYF. The CDR3 bases are TGTGCCAGCAGTTCTTATGGACGGATGGGAGATACGCAATATTTT.

The chain has TRBV28 and TRBJ1-2; D possibly corresponds to TRBD1 (6 bases). The V gene lost 5 bases and the J gene lost 4 bases, with 17 bases spanning the gap. This CDR3 is built from 15 residues. Germline V gene data show CDR1 as MDHEN and CDR2 as SYDVKM. The chain's CDR3 is CASSPRGAPFYGYTF. In nucleotides, the CDR3 is TGTGCCAGCAGTCCGCGGGGGGCACCCTTCTATGGCTACACCTTC.

A note on this clonotype: An end of the junction differs from the germline gene, which may be a read error. This rearrangement joins TRBV20-1 to TRBJ2-3, with 15 bases lining up with TRBD2. The CDR3 contains 13 residues. Looked up from germline, CDR1 is DFQATT and CDR2 is SNEGSKA (reference sequence). CDR3 region: CSAPRTSGRARVF. The CDR3 DNA sequence: TGCAGTGCTCCGCGGACTAGCGGGAGGGCTAGAGTATTT.

J is TRBJ2-4 and V is TRBV5-1, with TRBD1 as a possible D gene (6 bases). Trimming took off 4 bases at V and 4 bases at J, with 18 bases between the two ends. CDR1 SGHRS and CDR2 YFSETQ come from the germline V gene. The CDR3 extends over 16 amino acids. CDR3 DNA sequence: TGCGCCAGCAGCCATAGCTTCTACAGGGCTAAAAACATTCAGTACTTC. Translation gives CASSHSFYRAKNIQYF. Using reference TRBV5-1 and TRBJ2-4 for the parts outside the CDR3, the full variable domain is KAGVTQTPRYLIKTRGQQVTLSCSPISGHRSVSWYQQTPGQGLQFLFEYFSETQRNKGNFPGRFSGRQFSNSRSEMNVSTLELGDSALYLCASSHSFYRAKNIQYFGAGTRLSVL.

This clonotype was found many times. The V and J genes are TRBV10-3 and TRBJ1-1, with no clear D. CDR3 length equals 11 residues. Germline-derived CDR1 and CDR2 are ENHRY and SYGVKD. Trimming removed 6 bases at V and 3 bases at J, with 5 bases between. The CDR3 nucleotides read TGTGCCATCAGCGGGGACACTGAAGCTTTCTTT. It encodes CAISGDTEAFF.

The V and J genes are TRBV6-1 and TRBJ1-5, with TRBD1 as a possible D gene (5 bases). The germline gives CDR1 MNHNS, CDR2 SASEGT. V was pared by 5 bases and J by 8 bases, with 19 bases between. There are 15 residues in the CDR3. The CDR3 region has the DNA TGTGCCAGCAGTCCCGGCAGGGCCACTGAGGAGCCCCAGCATTTT. Its translation: CASSPGRATEEPQHF.

This clonotype was detected ten times or more. The chain employs TRBV27 and TRBJ2-7; 9 bases map to TRBD2. The CDR3 is made up of 15 amino acids. Unmatched junction bases numbered 1, after V lost 0 bases and J lost 1 base. Germline assignment: CDR1 MNHEY and CDR2 SMNVEV (reference sequence). The CDR3 is CASSLSAGGSYEQYF. Written as DNA, the CDR3 is TGTGCCAGCAGTTTATCAGCGGGAGGTTCCTACGAGCAGTACTTC.

This clonotype has only a few counts. The V gene is TRBV6-1, the J gene TRBJ2-3; no clear D gene. This CDR3 has 14 amino acids. Per the germline V gene, CDR1 is MNHNS and CDR2 is SASEGT. V lost 9 bases, J lost 4 bases, and 17 bases lay in between. Here the CDR3 reads CASSRAAHSDTQYF. The CDR3 nucleotides read TGTGCCAGTTCACGCGCGGCGCACTCAGATACGCAGTATTTT.

The V call is TRBV15, the J call TRBJ1-2; D is possibly TRBD1 (5 bases). CDR1 and CDR2 (germline): LNHNV, YYDKDF (reference sequence). CDR3 length equals 15 residues. V was pared by 3 bases and J by 6 bases, with 17 bases between. CDR3 residues: CATSSTWGGANGYTF. The CDR3 DNA reads as TGTGCCACCAGCAGCACGTGGGGAGGGGCGAATGGCTACACCTTC.

The chain links TRBV2 to TRBJ1-2; D is perhaps TRBD1 (6 bases). Trimming stripped 5 bases from V and 4 bases from J, with 14 bases between. The CDR3 sequence is 14 residues long. Germline V gene data show CDR1 as SNHLY and CDR2 as FYNNEI. The CDR3 bases are TGTGCCAGCAGTAAATTGACAGGCGCCTATGGCTACACCTTC. As protein: CASSKLTGAYGYTF.

The chain joins TRBV18 to TRBJ1-2, with TRBD1 as a possible D gene (5 bases). Looked up from germline, CDR1 is KGHSH and CDR2 is LQKENI. There are 14 residues in the CDR3. The V and J ends lost 6 bases and 10 bases respectively, with 21 bases between them. CDR3 sequence (DNA): TGTGCCAGCTCTCCAAGGACAAGGGCAGATGTCTACACCTTC. This sequence encodes CASSPRTRADVYTF. Together with reference TRBV18 and TRBJ1-2, the CDR3 gives the full variable domain: NAGVMQNPRHLVRRRGQEARLRCSPMKGHSHVYWYRQLPEEGLKFMVYLQKENIIDESGMPKERFSAEFPKEGPSILRIQQVVRGDSAAYFCASSPRTRADVYTFGSGTRLTVV.

At least ten counts were recorded for this clonotype. The V gene is TRBV20-1, the J gene TRBJ1-5, with TRBD1 matching 8 bases. With 0 bases clipped from V and 5 bases from J, the junction kept 9 bases outside the gene matches. Germline V gives CDR1 DFQATT, CDR2 SNEGSKA (reference sequence). The CDR3 runs 16 residues. The CDR3 sequence is CSARDLAGQGYQPQHF. In DNA form, the CDR3 reads TGCAGTGCTAGAGATCTCGCCGGACAGGGTTATCAGCCCCAGCATTTT.

Remarks on this clonotype: Given a much more abundant clone one base away, this may be a read error. The V and J genes are TRBV20-1 and TRBJ2-1; the D gene could be TRBD1 or TRBD2 (5 bases each). This CDR3 spans 15 amino acids. The germline V gene has CDR1 DFQATT and CDR2 SNEGSKA (reference sequence). The V and J ends lost 0 bases and 8 bases respectively, with 17 bases between them. The CDR3 DNA follows: TGCAGTGCTAGAGATAGCAGGGAAGGGGACGATGAGCAGTTCTTC. Protein sequence: CSARDSREGDDEQFF.

This clonotype was recorded at least ten times. The gene calls are TRBV19 and TRBJ2-3; D not certain. Germline V lookup: CDR1 LNHDA, CDR2 SQIVND (reference sequence). This CDR3 is 13 amino acids long. Deletions cut 9 bases from V and 0 bases from J, with 10 bases between. The CDR3 sequence is CASRSGSTDTQYF. Written as DNA, the CDR3 is TGTGCCAGCAGGTCAGGCAGCACAGATACGCAGTATTTT.

This clonotype was counted many times. The chain combines TRBV5-6 with TRBJ2-1; D possibly matches TRBD1 or TRBD2 (5 bases each). Germline CDR1 and CDR2: SGHDT and YYEEEE. This CDR3 comprises 15 residues. Trimming removed 3 bases at V and 0 bases at J, with 10 bases between. CDR3 sequence reads: CASSWDPNSYNEQFF. Here the CDR3 DNA reads TGTGCCAGCAGCTGGGACCCCAACTCCTACAATGAGCAGTTCTTC.

The gene calls are TRBV6-1 and TRBJ2-2; 8 bases are shared with TRBD1. The CDR3 sequence is 12 residues long. CDR1 is MNHNS, CDR2 SASEGT, per germline. CDR3 region: CKAGGYTGELFF. In nucleotides, the CDR3 is TGTAAGGCAGGGGGCTACACCGGGGAGCTGTTTTTT.

This chain uses TRBV20-1 with TRBJ1-2; TRBD1 matches 7 bases. Germline V lookup: CDR1 DFQATT, CDR2 SNEGSKA (reference sequence). This CDR3 is 14 amino acids long. V lost 0 bases, J lost 3 bases, and 4 bases stayed unmatched. The CDR3: CSARDGTAYYGYTF. The CDR3 region has the DNA TGCAGTGCTAGAGACGGGACAGCTTACTATGGCTACACCTTC.

The chain couples TRBV5-1 to TRBJ2-7; 7 bases are a match to TRBD2. Germline CDR1 reads SGHRS; CDR2 reads YFSETQ. V lost 4 bases and J lost 0; bases outside the gene matches: 22. The CDR3 is 20 residues long. CDR3 protein: CASSPLPGEGLLPVSYEQYF. The CDR3, as DNA: TGCGCCAGCAGCCCCCTCCCGGGGGAGGGCCTTTTACCAGTCTCCTACGAGCAGTACTTC.

A word on this clonotype: A far larger clone is one base from this, pointing to a likely read error. This chain links TRBV12-3 or TRBV12-4 with TRBJ2-4; TRBD2 might be the D (6 bases). The DNA end favors TRBJ2-7, so the J call may be wrong. The CDR3 has 15 residues. Written as DNA, the CDR3 is TGTGCCAGCAGCCCCTATTCTACGGAGGGCCGCGAGCAGTACTTC. It encodes CASSPYSTEGREQYF.

For this clonotype: A clone one base away is much larger, so this may be a read error. This chain connects TRBV9 to TRBJ1-5; D ambiguous. In germline, CDR1 is SGDLS, CDR2 YYNGEE. V lost 7 bases and J lost 7, with 15 bases in between. The CDR3 spans 13 residues. CDR3 nucleotide sequence: TGTGCCAGCGGCGAAGGTGTGGGACAGCCCCAGCATTTT. Protein product: CASGEGVGQPQHF.

This clonotype was observed many times. The V call is TRBV13, the J call TRBJ2-5; 9 nucleotides match TRBD1. Germline V lookup: CDR1 PRHDT, CDR2 FYEKMQ (reference sequence). V trimming: 5 bases; J trimming: 5 bases; junction bases outside the gene matches: 6. The CDR3 has 14 amino acids. The CDR3 sequence: CASSPAGQGETQYF. In DNA, the CDR3 is TGTGCCAGCAGCCCAGCGGGACAGGGTGAGACCCAGTACTTC. Together with reference TRBV13 and TRBJ2-5, the CDR3 gives the full variable domain: AAGVIQSPRHLIKEKRETATLKCYPIPRHDTVYWYQQGPGQDPQFLISFYEKMQSDKGSIPDRFSAQQFSDYHSELNMSSLELGDSALYFCASSPAGQGETQYFGPGTRLLVL.

A few counts support this clonotype. The V and J genes are TRBV29-1 and TRBJ2-1; D possibly corresponds to TRBD1 (6 bases). The CDR3 totals 18 residues. Germline values: CDR1 SQVTM, CDR2 ANQGSEA. With 0 bases removed from V and 4 bases from J, the gap between germline ends came to 22 bases. This CDR3 reads CSVEDPLDRRNAYNEQFF. CDR3 sequence (DNA): TGCAGCGTTGAAGATCCCCTGGACAGACGAAACGCATACAATGAGCAGTTCTTC.

This clonotype was observed at least ten times. V gene TRBV12-3 or TRBV12-4 combines with J gene TRBJ2-2; 14 bases agree with TRBD2. The CDR3 has 15 residues. J gave up 6 bases and V 6 bases, and 3 bases lay outside the gene matches. The CDR3 sequence is CASSPGLAGAGELFF. DNA for the CDR3: TGTGCCAGCAGCCCGGGACTAGCGGGAGCCGGGGAGCTGTTTTTT.